This T cell receptor beta chain was documented in a study of T-cell memory formation after mild COVID-19. About the research overall: TCR clustering was largely donor specific.

Via MiXCR, TCRdb re-called the 5' RACE reads, giving one row per CDR3 protein. The table lists 260,000 or so distinct CDR3 sequences, roughly a sixth of them singletons. This CDR3 comprises 14 residues. V shed 5 bases and J 5 bases; nucleotides not matched to a gene: 12. Germline CDR1 reads DFQATT; CDR2 reads SNEGSKA (reference sequence). About this clonotype: The antigen is unknown.

Study results and caveats: Contracting CD4+ clones sat mainly in CM and EM; CD8+ in EMRA. Contracting clones, day 15 to 85, had balanced CD4/CD8, and later expanders favored CD4+.

This clonotype was sampled from a man younger than 35 who had mild COVID-19 (a few samples of this study predate the infection). Cell type and time point are not known. The sequenced sample consisted of PBMCs or a T cell subset sorted from them (not recorded which). This chain uses TRBV20-1 with TRBJ2-7; TRBD1 matches at 7 bases. CDR3 DNA: TGCAGTGCTCTTCAGGGGGTCGGAGACCACGAGCAGTACTTC. Its translation: CSALQGVGDHEQYF.